Listed below are T cell receptor beta chains from one sample, sequenced in a study of T cell repertoires in cytomegalovirus infection. Using its own MiXCR run on the reads, TCRdb lists one record per CDR3 protein. The profile shows about 530,000 distinct CDR3 sequences, roughly 29% of them singletons. Material: PBMCs. These receptors were collected from a human donor in good health (CMV status not recorded). Some clones in this sample may be carry-over from other donors' samples. CDR3s include the opening cysteine and the closing phenylalanine or tryptophan. The D gene is left open where the match is weak. Clone size is stated in some rows and not others, as once, few, many or a class when expanded.

d_gene	j_gene	v_gene	abundance	CDR3nt	CDR3aa
TRBD2	TRBJ2-3	TRBV6-2/TRBV6-3	-	TGTGCCAGCAGTTACAGACTAGCGGGAGTAACCACAGATACGCAGTATTTT	CASSYRLAGVTTDTQYF
-	TRBJ1-1	TRBV11-2	-	TGTGCCAGCAGCTTCGACAGGATAAACACTGAAGCTTTCTTT	CASSFDRINTEAFF
-	TRBJ2-2	TRBV28	-	TGTGCCAGCAGTTTATCCTTCGGTGCCAGTCACACCGGGGAGCTGTTTTTT	CASSLSFGASHTGELFF
-	TRBJ1-1	TRBV14	-	TGTGCCAGCAGCCCCAGAGGCAGTCGAGGGACTGAAGCTTTCTTT	CASSPRGSRGTEAFF
-	TRBJ1-2	TRBV7-8	-	TGTGCCAGCAGCTTACAGGGTGGAGGGACGCCTATGGGCTACACCTTC	CASSLQGGGTPMGYTF
TRBD1	TRBJ2-1	TRBV11-2	many	TGTGCCAGCAGCTTCAACAGGGGGCGAGCCTACAATGAGCAGTTCTTC	CASSFNRGRAYNEQFF
TRBD1	TRBJ2-4	TRBV24-1	few	TGTGCCACCAGTGATTCGGGACAGGGGAGTAACATTCAGTACTTC	CATSDSGQGSNIQYF
-	TRBJ1-1	TRBV6-6	few	TGTGCCAGCAGTTACTTGGGACTTGGACGGCTCACTGAAGCTTTCTTT	CASSYLGLGRLTEAFF
-	TRBJ1-1	TRBV7-9	-	TGTGCCAGCAGCCAACGATGGGCCGGGAACACTGAAGCTTTCTTT	CASSQRWAGNTEAFF
-	TRBJ2-6	TRBV7-4	-	TGTGCCAGCAGGCGGTTTTCCGGGAGTAACTTAAGCCCTGGGGCCAACGTCCTGACTTTC	CASRRFSGSNLSPGANVLTF
-	TRBJ2-1	TRBV7-2	many	TGTGCCAGCAGCTTAGATCGTAGCTCCTACAATGAGCAGTTCTTC	CASSLDRSSYNEQFF
TRBD2	TRBJ2-2	TRBV7-2	-	TGTGACAGCAGCTTAGAAGCGACTAGCGGGGTCAGGGAGCTGTTTTTT	CDSSLEATSGVRELFF
TRBD1	TRBJ2-2	TRBV11-3	-	TGTGCCAGCAGCCGCCGGACAGGGAACACCGGGGAGCTGTTTTTT	CASSRRTGNTGELFF
TRBD2	TRBJ2-7	TRBV19	-	TGTGCCAGTAGTCCCGACTCTAGCGGGAGTATCTCCTACGAGCAGTACTTC	CASSPDSSGSISYEQYF
-	TRBJ2-6	TRBV29-1	few	TGCAGCGTCCTGCGCGGGACAAACTCTGGGGCCAACGTCCTGACTTTC	CSVLRGTNSGANVLTF
-	TRBJ1-2	TRBV6-2/TRBV6-3	few	TGTGCCAGCAGTTACTCGGATGTTCGGGATGGCTACACCTTC	CASSYSDVRDGYTF
-	TRBJ1-4	TRBV11-1	-	TGTGCCAGCAGCTCCCGGACCAGGGGTGAAAAACTGTTTTTT	CASSSRTRGEKLFF
-	TRBJ1-1	TRBV19	few	TGTGCCAGTAAAGGGACTGAAGCTTTCTTT	CASKGTEAFF
-	TRBJ2-1	TRBV2	-	TGTGCCAGCATTGACCCTTCGGGGCCTTACAATGAGCAGTTCTTC	CASIDPSGPYNEQFF
-	TRBJ2-3	TRBV6-2/TRBV6-3	-	TGTGCCAGCAGTTACAATATCCCCGGCACAGATACGCAGTATTTT	CASSYNIPGTDTQYF
-	TRBJ1-5	TRBV5-1	-	TGCGCCAGCAGCCCCGAGGGTAGGGATCAGCCCCAGCATTTT	CASSPEGRDQPQHF
-	TRBJ2-2	TRBV4-1	-	TGCGCCAGCAGCCAAGAACCCCCTAGCTTATCCGGGGAGCTTTTTTTT	CASSQEPPSLSGELFF
-	TRBJ1-4	TRBV3-1	-	TGTGCCAGCAGCCAAGATGGCAAAACTAATGAAAAACTGTTTTTT	CASSQDGKTNEKLFF
-	TRBJ1-4	TRBV7-2	many	TGTGCCAGCAGCCTAAAAACTAATGAAAAACTGTTTTTT	CASSLKTNEKLFF
TRBD2	TRBJ2-1	TRBV28	few	TGTGCCAGCAGCAGCACTAGCGGTCGCTACAATGAGCAGTTCTTC	CASSSTSGRYNEQFF
-	TRBJ2-3	TRBV2	-	TGTGCCAGCATGAGGAGTGGAGTAACAGATACGCAGTATTTT	CASMRSGVTDTQYF
-	TRBJ2-1	TRBV7-2	many	TGTGCCAGCAGCTTAGAACTACCACCGAACTACAATGAGCAGTTCTTC	CASSLELPPNYNEQFF
TRBD1	TRBJ2-4	TRBV7-2	few	TGTGCCAGCAGCCATCTTACCGGGACAGGGAAGGACATTCAGTACTTC	CASSHLTGTGKDIQYF
-	TRBJ2-7	TRBV6-5	-	TGTGCCAGCAGTTACTCGAGGCCCGCCTTACGCTACGAGCAGTACTTC	CASSYSRPALRYEQYF
TRBD2	TRBJ2-1	TRBV11-2	-	TGTGCCAGCAGCCCGACCCGGGGAGGGTTTCATGAGCAGTTCTTC	CASSPTRGGFHEQFF
-	TRBJ1-1	TRBV7-6	many	TGTGCCAGCAGCAAACAGATTCAGGGAGCGGGGGGCCTAGCTGAAGCTTTCTTT	CASSKQIQGAGGLAEAFF
TRBD1	TRBJ1-1	TRBV5-1	-	TGCGCCAGCAGCACCCTCCAGGGGGGGGGGACTGAAGCTTTCTTT	CASSTLQGGGTEAFF
-	TRBJ1-5	TRBV4-1	few	TGCGCCAGCAGCCAAGAGAGTCAAGGCAATCAGCCCCAGCATTTT	CASSQESQGNQPQHF
TRBD2	TRBJ2-2	TRBV10-3	few	TGTGCCACGTGGGACTACGCGAACACCGGGGAGCTGTTTTTT	CATWDYANTGELFF
-	TRBJ1-2	TRBV12-3/TRBV12-4	-	TGTGCCAGCAGTTTACGAGGGGGCTATGGCTACACCTTC	CASSLRGGYGYTF
-	TRBJ2-1	TRBV7-2	-	TGTGCCAGCAGCTTATTCATGGGGGGCGCATCATACAATGAGCAGTTCTTC	CASSLFMGGASYNEQFF
TRBD2	TRBJ2-7	TRBV7-2	many	TGTGCCAGCAGCTTAGCTAGCGGGAGTGAGCAGTACTTC	CASSLASGSEQYF
TRBD1	TRBJ2-2	TRBV19	-	TGTGCCAGTACCTGGGACAGGGCTACCGGGGAGCTGTTTTTT	CASTWDRATGELFF
-	TRBJ1-4	TRBV27	-	TGTGCCAGCAGCTCCCTAGGGGCGTCTAATGAAAAACTGTTTTTT	CASSSLGASNEKLFF
-	TRBJ2-3	TRBV6-2/TRBV6-3	-	TGTGCCAGCAGTTCCGGGACTGGGTACACAGATACGCAGTATTTT	CASSSGTGYTDTQYF
-	TRBJ2-7	TRBV11-2	-	TGTGCCAGCAGCTTAGGGAGGGACTTTAACTACGAGCAGTACTTC	CASSLGRDFNYEQYF
TRBD1	TRBJ1-2	TRBV7-2	-	TGTGCCAGCAGCTTAGTGGGACAGGCTGCCCCGGGCTACACCTTC	CASSLVGQAAPGYTF
TRBD1	TRBJ2-1	TRBV4-3	few	TGCGCCAGCAGCCAAGGACAGGGGGAGTATAATGAGCAGTTCTTC	CASSQGQGEYNEQFF
TRBD1	TRBJ1-2	TRBV7-6	-	TGTGCCAGCAGCCCCCACCCGGGACAGGGGGCTGATGGCTACACCTTC	CASSPHPGQGADGYTF
TRBD2	TRBJ2-1	TRBV12-3/TRBV12-4	many	TGTGCCAGCAGTTTGCTTAGCGGGAGATTCGCCGCGACAAGCTCCTACAATGAGCAGTTCTTC	CASSLLSGRFAATSSYNEQFF
TRBD1	TRBJ1-1	TRBV7-2	few	TGTGCCAGCAGCTTAAAGGCAGGGGGTGGCACTGAAGCTTTCTTT	CASSLKAGGGTEAFF
-	TRBJ1-5	TRBV7-2	few	TGTGCCAGCAGCCCGGCCTCGGGCAATCAGCCCCAGCATTTT	CASSPASGNQPQHF
-	TRBJ2-1	TRBV7-2	many	TGTGCCAGCAGCTTAGGGACGCTTAGCTCCTACAATGAGCAGTTCTTC	CASSLGTLSSYNEQFF
-	TRBJ2-5	TRBV11-2	-	TGTGCCAGCAGTTTATCGGGCTTCGGGGAGGAGACCCAGTACTTC	CASSLSGFGEETQYF
-	TRBJ1-6	TRBV9	-	TGTGCCAGCAGGAAACGCGGGGGCAGGGCAAGATCACCCCTCCACTTT	CASRKRGGRARSPLHF